The clone carrying this T cell receptor (beta chain) was seen many times. Its specificity is unknown. Not enrolled were patients with uncontrolled infection, other autoimmune disease, pregnancy or lactation. These data are taken from a study of T cells in Graves' hyperthyroidism and ophthalmopathy. V lost 6 bases to trimming and J lost 5 bases; unmatched junction nucleotides: 14. This CDR3 region has 16 residues. CDR1 and CDR2 (germline): MNHNS, SASEGT. Study outcomes and limitations: Within blood appeared most thyroid clonotypes that had expanded above 0.001.

RNA transcripts provided the source from which TCR beta CDR3 regions were amplified. Primed by the HTBI set, a first-round RT-PCR was run on the TCR CDR3. One entry per CDR3 protein, called by TCRdb with MiXCR from the multiplex PCR reads. The sample carries 330,000 or so distinct CDR3 sequences, around 18% recorded once. This clonotype was obtained from a woman aged 40 to 49 with Graves' ophthalmopathy. The sample comprised blood. V gene TRBV6-1 combines with J gene TRBJ2-7; 9 bases match TRBD1. CDR3 in amino acids: CASSWDAGTGPHEQYF. In DNA, the CDR3 is TGTGCCAGCAGCTGGGACGCCGGGACAGGGCCCCACGAGCAGTACTTC.